A selection of T cell receptor beta chains follows, all from one sample in a study of Graves' ophthalmopathy and Graves' hyperthyroidism. Each CDR3 protein is one row after TCRdb ran MiXCR on the multiplex PCR reads. The sample lists tens of thousands of distinct CDR3 sequences, over 40% occurring once. What was sequenced was peripheral blood. These receptors all come from an adult man with Graves' ophthalmopathy. The conserved cysteine and the conserved F or W are not part of the CDR3 here. A row's size may be missing; if present it is once, few, many or a size class.

CDR3 protein,clone size,J gene,V gene
ASSQRTAGYGYT,.,TRBJ1-2,TRBV5-1
ASSQDPFMAPKEQF,many,TRBJ2-1,TRBV4-3
SAKFGTRGNFDSPLH,.,TRBJ1-6,TRBV20-1
SARDPEMGEQY,.,TRBJ2-7,TRBV20-1
ASNILAGGAVEQY,.,TRBJ2-7,TRBV2
SARAGSFYGYT,medium-sized,TRBJ1-2,TRBV20-1
ASSPPGPYGYT,.,TRBJ1-2,TRBV7-9
SSPTAQETQY,many,TRBJ2-5,TRBV20-1
ASTIGTSGRADTQY,.,TRBJ2-3,TRBV7-2
ASSTGTSDYEQY,.,TRBJ2-7,TRBV4-2
ASSLASYSEAF,.,TRBJ1-1,TRBV5-4
ATAGPDRGQYQPQH,once,TRBJ1-5,TRBV19
SAFAWTIAKNIQY,.,TRBJ2-4,TRBV20-1
ASSGAHSSQPRH,.,TRBJ1-5,TRBV6-6
ASSIVGQGVPEAF,few,TRBJ1-1,TRBV19
ASSFDWSSYEQY,.,TRBJ2-7,TRBV5-6
SVEEQDEQY,medium-sized,TRBJ2-7,TRBV29-1
ASSLWGTEAF,many,TRBJ1-1,TRBV12-3/TRBV12-4
ASKNLQGPYEQY,many,TRBJ2-7,TRBV5-1
ASSTQLAGSQY,.,TRBJ2-3,TRBV12-3/TRBV12-4
ASSPRTSGHEQF,.,TRBJ2-1,TRBV6-1
ASTTGTPTQPQH,once,TRBJ1-5,TRBV19
ASNRQGELF,.,TRBJ2-2,TRBV10-1
ASSNLDTDTQY,many,TRBJ2-3,TRBV5-1
ASSTDRGETQY,medium-sized,TRBJ2-5,TRBV19
ASSVGSGNTIY,many,TRBJ1-3,TRBV9
ANRDRLGQPQH,.,TRBJ1-5,TRBV19
ASSPQSTTGELF,many,TRBJ2-2,TRBV11-3
SVGQGSTDTQY,many,TRBJ2-3,TRBV20-1
ACSLGASTETQY,once,TRBJ2-5,TRBV12-3/TRBV12-4